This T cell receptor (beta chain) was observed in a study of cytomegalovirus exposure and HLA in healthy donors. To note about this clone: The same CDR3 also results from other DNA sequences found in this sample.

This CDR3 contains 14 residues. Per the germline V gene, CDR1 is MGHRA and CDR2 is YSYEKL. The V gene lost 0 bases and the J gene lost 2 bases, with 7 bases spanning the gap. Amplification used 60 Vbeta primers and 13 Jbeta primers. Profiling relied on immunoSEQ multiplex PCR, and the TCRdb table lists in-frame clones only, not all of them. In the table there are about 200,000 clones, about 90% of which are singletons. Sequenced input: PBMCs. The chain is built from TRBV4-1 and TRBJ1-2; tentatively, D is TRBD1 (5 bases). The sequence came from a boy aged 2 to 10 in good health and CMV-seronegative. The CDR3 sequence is CASSQDSGNYGYTF. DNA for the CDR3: TGCGCCAGCAGCCAAGATTCAGGGAACTATGGCTACACCTTC.